The subject of this entry is one T cell receptor beta chain. The CDR3 is 18 residues long. Germline CDR1 KGHDR, CDR2 SFDVKD. The data derive from a study of monozygotic twins with inflammatory bowel disease. Template switching appended UMIs that held a 6-nucleotide sample barcode. Amplification used two nested PCRs: around 15 cycles, then around 9 cycles, on TCRalpha/TCRbeta cDNA. Using the 5' RACE reads, TCRdb records one entry per CDR3 protein without DNA. Its table lists 110,000 to 150,000 distinct CDR3 sequences. This chain joins TRBV24-1 and TRBJ2-1; TCRdb proposes TRBD2, but this gene call is untestable without DNA. What was sequenced was blood. The source of this sequence is a human donor with ulcerative colitis or Crohn's disease, or a healthy co-twin of an affected twin (not recorded which). The CDR3: CATSDPTLSGRAYNEQFF.